This TCR beta chain originates from a study of blood T cell repertoires in COVID-19. At the level of the study: The samples span acute and convalescent COVID-19 from the United States, Italy and Spain.

Enrolled through a virtual design, the participants were between 18 and 89 years of age and came from some 25 US areas. Each participant's cohort was designated according to participant-reported clinical history. Clones were sequenced by immunoSEQ multiplex PCR, and TCRdb holds only the in-frame ones, with some missing. The sample lists 100,000 or so clones, about 86% seen once, with 2.7% in the top ten. The clonotype was recovered from a woman aged 50 to 60 who had recovered from COVID-19. The sequenced material came from PBMCs or T cells enriched from blood (not recorded which).

The CDR3 DNA sequence: TGTGCCAGCAGTTTGGGACAGGGGCAGCCCCAGCATTTT. It is translated as CASSLGQGQPQHF. V is TRBV28 and J is TRBJ1-5; 10 nucleotides align to TRBD1. From germline, CDR1 is MDHEN and CDR2 SYDVKM. This CDR3 is built from 13 residues. Unmatched junction bases numbered 0, after V lost 3 bases and J lost 7 bases.